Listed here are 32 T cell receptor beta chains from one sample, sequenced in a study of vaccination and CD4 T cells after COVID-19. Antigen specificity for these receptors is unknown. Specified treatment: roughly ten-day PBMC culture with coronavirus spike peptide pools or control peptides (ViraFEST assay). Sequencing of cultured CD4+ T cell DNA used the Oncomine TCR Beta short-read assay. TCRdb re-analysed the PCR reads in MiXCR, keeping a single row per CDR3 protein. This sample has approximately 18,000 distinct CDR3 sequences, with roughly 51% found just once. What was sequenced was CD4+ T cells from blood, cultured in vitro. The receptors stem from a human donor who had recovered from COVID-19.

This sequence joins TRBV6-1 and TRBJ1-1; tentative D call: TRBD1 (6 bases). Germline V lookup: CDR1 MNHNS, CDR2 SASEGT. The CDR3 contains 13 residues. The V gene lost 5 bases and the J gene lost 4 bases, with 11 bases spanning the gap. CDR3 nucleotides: TGTGCCAGCAGTACAGGGCCTGTCACTGAAGCTTTCTTT. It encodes CASSTGPVTEAFF.

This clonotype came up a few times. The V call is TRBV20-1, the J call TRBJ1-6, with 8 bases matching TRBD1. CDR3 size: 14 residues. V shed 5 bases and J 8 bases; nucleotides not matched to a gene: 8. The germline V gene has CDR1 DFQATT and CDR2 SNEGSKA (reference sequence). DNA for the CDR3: TGCAGTGCTTTTATGACAGGGGAGGATTCACCCCTCCACTTT. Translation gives CSAFMTGEDSPLHF.

The CDR3 coding sequence is TGTGCCAGCCGCCACGGGATAGACCCTCATATCTACGAGCAGTACTTC. Its translation is CASRHGIDPHIYEQYF. The chain joins TRBV21-1 to TRBJ2-7; the table gives TRBD1 as D, unverified against the DNA. TRBV21-1 is given as a pseudogene. The CDR3 is 16 residues long.

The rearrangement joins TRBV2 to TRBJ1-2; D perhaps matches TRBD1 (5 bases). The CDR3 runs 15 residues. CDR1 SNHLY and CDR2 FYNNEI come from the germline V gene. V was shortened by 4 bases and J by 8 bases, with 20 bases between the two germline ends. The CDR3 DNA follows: TGTGCCAGCAGTGCGGAAATTTCGGGGCTCGGCGGCTACACCTTC. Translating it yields CASSAEISGLGGYTF. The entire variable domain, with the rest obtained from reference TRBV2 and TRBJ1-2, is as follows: EPEVTQTPSHQVTQMGQEVILRCVPISNHLYFYWYRQILGQKVEFLVSFYNNEISEKSEIFDDQFSVERPDGSNFTLKIRSTKLEDSAMYFCASSAEISGLGGYTFGSGTRLTVV.

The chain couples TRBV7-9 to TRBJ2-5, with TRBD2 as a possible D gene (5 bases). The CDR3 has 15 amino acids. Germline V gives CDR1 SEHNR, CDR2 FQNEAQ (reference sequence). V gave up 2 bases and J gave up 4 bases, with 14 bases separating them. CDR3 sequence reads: CASSLNLAITETQYF. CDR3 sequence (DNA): TGTGCCAGCAGCTTAAACCTAGCTATCACAGAGACCCAGTACTTC.

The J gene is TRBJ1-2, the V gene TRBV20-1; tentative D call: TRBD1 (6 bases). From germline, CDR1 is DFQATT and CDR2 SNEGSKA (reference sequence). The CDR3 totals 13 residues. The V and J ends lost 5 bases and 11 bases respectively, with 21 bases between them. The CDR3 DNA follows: TGCAGTGCTCAAGACAGGAACACCCAGGGTTACACCTTC. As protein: CSAQDRNTQGYTF.

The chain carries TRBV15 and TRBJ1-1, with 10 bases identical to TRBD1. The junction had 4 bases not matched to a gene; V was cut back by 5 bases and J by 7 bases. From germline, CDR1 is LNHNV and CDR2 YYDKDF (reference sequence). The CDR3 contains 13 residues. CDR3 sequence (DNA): TGTGCCACCAGCGGCCGGACAGGGGGTGAAGCTTTCTTT. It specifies CATSGRTGGEAFF.

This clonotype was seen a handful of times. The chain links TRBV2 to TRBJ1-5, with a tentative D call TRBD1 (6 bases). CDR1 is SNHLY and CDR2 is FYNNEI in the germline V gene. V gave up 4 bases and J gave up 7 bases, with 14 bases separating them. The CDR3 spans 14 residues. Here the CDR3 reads CASSGSTGRQPQHF. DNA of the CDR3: TGTGCCAGCAGTGGGTCGACAGGACGGCAGCCCCAGCATTTT.

CDR3 protein: CASSRGQRNVLEANVLTF. CDR3 nucleotides: TGCGCCAGCAGCCGCGGACAGCGAAACGTCCTGGAGGCCAACGTCCTGACTTTC. The rearrangement uses TRBV5-1 and TRBJ2-6; D perhaps matches TRBD1 (6 bases). Germline CDR1 is SGHRS and CDR2 is YFSETQ. The CDR3 runs to 18 residues. Trimming removed 4 bases at V and 6 bases at J, with 23 bases between.

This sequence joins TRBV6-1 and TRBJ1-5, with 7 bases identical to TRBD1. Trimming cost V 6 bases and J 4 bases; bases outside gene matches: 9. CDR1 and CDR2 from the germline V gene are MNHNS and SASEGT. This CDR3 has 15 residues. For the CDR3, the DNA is TGTGCCAGCAGACGACAGGGTGGGGAAAATCAGCCCCAGCATTTT. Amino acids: CASRRQGGENQPQHF.

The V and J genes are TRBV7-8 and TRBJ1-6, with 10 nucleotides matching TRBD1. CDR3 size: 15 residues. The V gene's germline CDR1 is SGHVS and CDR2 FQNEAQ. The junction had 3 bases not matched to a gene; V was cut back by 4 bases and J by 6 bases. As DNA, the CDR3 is TGTGCCAGCAGCTATCGGACAGGGGGTAATTCACCCCTCCACTTT. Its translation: CASSYRTGGNSPLHF.

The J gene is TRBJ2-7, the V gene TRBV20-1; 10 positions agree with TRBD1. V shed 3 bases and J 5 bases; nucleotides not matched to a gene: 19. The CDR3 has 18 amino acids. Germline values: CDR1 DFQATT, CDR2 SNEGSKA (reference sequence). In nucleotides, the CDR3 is TGCAGTGCTAGTGACTGGGGGGACAGGGGAATATCCTACCACGAGCAGTACTTC. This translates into CSASDWGDRGISYHEQYF.

CDR3 in DNA: TGCAGTGCTTGGACAGGTCACTACAATGAGCAGTTCTTC. Residues: CSAWTGHYNEQFF. The chain recombines TRBV20-1 with TRBJ2-1; 7 bases line up with TRBD1. This CDR3 is built from 13 residues. Losses at the gene ends were 5 bases for V and 3 bases for J; bases not matched to a gene: 4. The germline CDR1 and CDR2 sequences are DFQATT and SNEGSKA (reference sequence).

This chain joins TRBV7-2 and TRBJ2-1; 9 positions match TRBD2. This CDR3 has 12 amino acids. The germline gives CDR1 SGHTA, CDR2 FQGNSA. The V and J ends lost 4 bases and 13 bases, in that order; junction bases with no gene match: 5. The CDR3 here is CASSYSGREQFF. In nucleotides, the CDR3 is TGTGCCAGCAGCTATAGCGGGAGAGAACAGTTCTTC.

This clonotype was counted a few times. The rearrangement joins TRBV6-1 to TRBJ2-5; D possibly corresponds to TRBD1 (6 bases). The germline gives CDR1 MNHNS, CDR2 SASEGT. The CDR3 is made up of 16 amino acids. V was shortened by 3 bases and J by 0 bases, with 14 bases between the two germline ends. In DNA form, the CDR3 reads TGTGCCAGCAGTGAGGCCTCGGGACAAAACCAAGAGACCCAGTACTTC. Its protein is CASSEASGQNQETQYF.

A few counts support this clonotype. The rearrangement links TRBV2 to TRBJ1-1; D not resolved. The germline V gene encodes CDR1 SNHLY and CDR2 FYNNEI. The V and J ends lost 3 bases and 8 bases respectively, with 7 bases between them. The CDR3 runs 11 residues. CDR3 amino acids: CASSERGEAFF. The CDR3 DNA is TGTGCCAGCAGTGAGCGTGGCGAAGCTTTCTTT.

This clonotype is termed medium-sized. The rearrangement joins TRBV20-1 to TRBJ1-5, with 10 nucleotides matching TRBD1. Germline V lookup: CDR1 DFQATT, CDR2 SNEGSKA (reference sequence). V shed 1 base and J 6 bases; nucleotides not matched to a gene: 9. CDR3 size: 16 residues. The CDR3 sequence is CSARVAGQGVFQPQHF. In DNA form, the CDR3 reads TGCAGTGCTAGAGTGGCCGGACAGGGGGTTTTTCAGCCCCAGCATTTT.

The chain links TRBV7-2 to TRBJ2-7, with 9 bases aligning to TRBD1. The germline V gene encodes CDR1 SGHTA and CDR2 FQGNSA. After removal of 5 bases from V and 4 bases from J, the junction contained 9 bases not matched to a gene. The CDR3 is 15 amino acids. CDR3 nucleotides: TGTGCCAGCAGCCTCTCCTTCGGACAGGGGTACGAGCAGTACTTC. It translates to CASSLSFGQGYEQYF.

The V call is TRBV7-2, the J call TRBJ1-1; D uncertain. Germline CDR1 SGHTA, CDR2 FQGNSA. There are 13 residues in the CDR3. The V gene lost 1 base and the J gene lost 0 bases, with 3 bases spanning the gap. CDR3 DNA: TGTGCCAGCAGCTTAGTTGTGAACACTGAAGCTTTCTTT. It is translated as CASSLVVNTEAFF.

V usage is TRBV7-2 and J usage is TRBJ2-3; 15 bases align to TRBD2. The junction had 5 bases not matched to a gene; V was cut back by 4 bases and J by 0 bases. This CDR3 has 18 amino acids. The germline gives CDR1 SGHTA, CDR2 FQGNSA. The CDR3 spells CASSSRTSGGASTDTQYF. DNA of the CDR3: TGTGCCAGCAGCTCCAGGACTAGCGGGGGGGCTAGCACAGATACGCAGTATTTT.

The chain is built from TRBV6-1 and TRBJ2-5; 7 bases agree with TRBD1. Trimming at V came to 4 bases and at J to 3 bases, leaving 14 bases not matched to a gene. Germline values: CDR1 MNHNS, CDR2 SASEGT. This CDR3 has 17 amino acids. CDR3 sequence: CASSVARTRTGEETQYF. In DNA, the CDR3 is TGTGCCAGCAGTGTTGCTCGGACTCGGACAGGCGAAGAGACCCAGTACTTC.

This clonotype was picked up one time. CDR3 nucleotides: TGTGCCAGCAGCTTTGTGACTAGCGGGAGTGCATTGGAGCAGTACTTC. Its translation is CASSFVTSGSALEQYF. V and J are TRBV7-2 and TRBJ2-7; 12 bases match TRBD2. Germline trimming cut 3 bases from V and 7 bases from J; bases unmatched to any gene: 10. Germline V gene lookup returns CDR1 SGHTA and CDR2 FQGNSA. The CDR3 sequence is 16 residues long.

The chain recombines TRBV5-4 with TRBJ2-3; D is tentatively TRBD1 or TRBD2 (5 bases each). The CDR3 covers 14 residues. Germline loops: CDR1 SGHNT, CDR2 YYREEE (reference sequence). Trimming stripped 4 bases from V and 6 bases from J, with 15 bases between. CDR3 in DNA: TGTGCCAGCAGCCCCGGGACGGGTGCGGATACGCAGTATTTT. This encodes CASSPGTGADTQYF. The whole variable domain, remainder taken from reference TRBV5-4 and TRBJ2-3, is ETGVTQSPTHLIKTRGQQVTLRCSSQSGHNTVSWYQQALGQGPQFIFQYYREEENGRGNFPPRFSGLQFPNYSSELNVNALELDDSALYLCASSPGTGADTQYFGPGTRLTVL.

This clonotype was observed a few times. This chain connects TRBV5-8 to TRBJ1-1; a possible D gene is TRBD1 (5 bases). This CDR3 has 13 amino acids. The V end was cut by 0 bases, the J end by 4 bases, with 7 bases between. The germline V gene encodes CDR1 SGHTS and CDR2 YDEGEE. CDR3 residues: CASSLDGGTEAFF. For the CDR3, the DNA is TGTGCCAGCAGCTTGGATGGGGGCACTGAAGCTTTCTTT.

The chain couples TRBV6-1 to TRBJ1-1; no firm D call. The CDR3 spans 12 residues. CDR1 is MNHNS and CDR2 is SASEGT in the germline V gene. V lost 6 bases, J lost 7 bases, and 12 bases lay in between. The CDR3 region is CASSIVLGEAFF. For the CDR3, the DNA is TGTGCCAGCAGCATAGTCTTGGGTGAAGCTTTCTTT.

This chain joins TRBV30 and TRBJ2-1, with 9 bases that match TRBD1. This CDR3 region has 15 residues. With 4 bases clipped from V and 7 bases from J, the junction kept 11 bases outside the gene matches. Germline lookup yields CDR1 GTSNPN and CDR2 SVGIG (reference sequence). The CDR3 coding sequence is TGTGCCTGGAACAGGGGGCTCGGCGATACGAATGAGCAGTTCTTC. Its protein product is CAWNRGLGDTNEQFF.

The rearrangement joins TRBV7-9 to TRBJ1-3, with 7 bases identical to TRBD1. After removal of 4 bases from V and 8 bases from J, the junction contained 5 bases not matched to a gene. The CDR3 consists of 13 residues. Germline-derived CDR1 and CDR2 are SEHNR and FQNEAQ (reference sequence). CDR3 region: CASSSSGGDTIYF. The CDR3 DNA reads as TGTGCCAGCAGCTCTTCAGGGGGGGACACCATATATTTT.

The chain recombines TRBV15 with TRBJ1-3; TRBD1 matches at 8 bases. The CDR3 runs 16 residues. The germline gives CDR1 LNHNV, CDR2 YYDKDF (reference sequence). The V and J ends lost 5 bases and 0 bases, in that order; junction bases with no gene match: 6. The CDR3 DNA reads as TGTGCCACCAGCTGGGGACAGGCCAACTCTGGAAACACCATATATTTT. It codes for CATSWGQANSGNTIYF. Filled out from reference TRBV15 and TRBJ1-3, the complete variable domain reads DAMVIQNPRYQVTQFGKPVTLSCSQTLNHNVMYWYQQKSSQAPKLLFHYYDKDFNNEADTPDNFQSRRPNTSFCFLDIRSPGLGDTAMYLCATSWGQANSGNTIYFGEGSWLTVV.

CDR3 nucleotide sequence: TGTGCCAGCAGCGCCTTTTTCGCGAATGAGCAGTTCTTC. Amino acids: CASSAFFANEQFF. The chain carries TRBV7-2 and TRBJ2-1; D gene unclear. V was cut by 5 bases and J by 7 bases, with 12 bases left in between. The length of the CDR3 is 13 residues. Germline assignment: CDR1 SGHTA and CDR2 FQGNSA. Supplemented by reference TRBV7-2 and TRBJ2-1, the full variable domain reads GAGVSQSPSNKVTEKGKDVELRCDPISGHTALYWYRQSLGQGLEFLIYFQGNSAPDKSGLPSDRFSAERTGGSVSTLTIQRTQQEDSAVYLCASSAFFANEQFFGPGTRLTVL.

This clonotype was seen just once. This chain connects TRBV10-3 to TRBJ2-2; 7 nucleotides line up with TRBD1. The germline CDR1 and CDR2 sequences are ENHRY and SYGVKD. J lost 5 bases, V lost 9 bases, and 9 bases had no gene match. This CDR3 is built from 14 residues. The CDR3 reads CAISEDRLTGELFF. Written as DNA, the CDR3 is TGTGCCATAAGCGAGGACAGGCTGACCGGGGAGCTGTTTTTT.

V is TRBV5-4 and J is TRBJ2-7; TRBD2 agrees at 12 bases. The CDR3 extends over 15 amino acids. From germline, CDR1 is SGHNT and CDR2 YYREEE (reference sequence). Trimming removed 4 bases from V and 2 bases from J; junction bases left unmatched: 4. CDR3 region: CASSPLAGGTYEQYF. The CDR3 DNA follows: TGTGCCAGCAGCCCACTAGCGGGAGGAACCTACGAGCAGTACTTC.

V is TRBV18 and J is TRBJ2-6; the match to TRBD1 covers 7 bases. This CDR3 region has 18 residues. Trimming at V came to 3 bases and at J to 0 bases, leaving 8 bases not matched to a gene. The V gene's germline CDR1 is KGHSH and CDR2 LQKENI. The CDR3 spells CASSPDRAATSGANVLTF. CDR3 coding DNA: TGTGCCAGCTCACCCGACAGGGCAGCTACCTCTGGGGCCAACGTCCTGACTTTC. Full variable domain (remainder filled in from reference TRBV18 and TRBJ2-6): NAGVMQNPRHLVRRRGQEARLRCSPMKGHSHVYWYRQLPEEGLKFMVYLQKENIIDESGMPKERFSAEFPKEGPSILRIQQVVRGDSAAYFCASSPDRAATSGANVLTFGAGSRLTVL.